Listed here are 32 T cell receptor beta chains from one sample, sequenced in a study of blood T cell repertoires in COVID-19. Clones were read by immunoSEQ multiplex PCR, and TCRdb kept only the in-frame ones, dropping some. The sample includes under 250,000 clones, about 88% of them seen just once. Sequenced input: peripheral blood. Source of these receptors: a man in his forties or fifties with acute or convalescent COVID-19.

The gene calls are TRBV29-1 and TRBJ2-1, with D perhaps TRBD2 (7 bases). The CDR3 is 16 amino acids. Looked up from germline, CDR1 is SQVTM and CDR2 is ANQGSEA. Trimming took 4 bases from V and 2 from J, leaving 18 bases between them. The CDR3 loop reads CSVVYAGARAYNEQFF. The CDR3 DNA reads TGCAGCGTTGTTTACGCGGGGGCAAGGGCCTACAATGAGCAGTTCTTC.

This rearrangement joins TRBV19 to TRBJ2-1; a possible D gene is TRBD1 (5 bases). The CDR3 totals 14 residues. Trimming stripped 5 bases from V and 9 bases from J, with 17 bases between. Germline loops: CDR1 LNHDA, CDR2 SQIVND (reference sequence). Here the CDR3 DNA reads TGTGCCAGTAGTGTTGACAGCCCCCGAGGTGAGCAGTTCTTC. Its translation is CASSVDSPRGEQFF.

This chain links TRBV11-2 with TRBJ2-3; D perhaps matches TRBD2 (5 bases). V lost 2 bases and J lost 5, with 11 bases in between. The germline V gene encodes CDR1 SGHAT and CDR2 FQNNGV. This CDR3 is built from 14 residues. The CDR3 nucleotides are TGTGCCAGCAGCTTATGGGTAGCGCGAGATACGCAGTATTTT. Amino acids: CASSLWVARDTQYF.

This chain uses TRBV6-5 with TRBJ2-7; 9 nucleotides agree with TRBD1. The trim removed 6 bases at V and 4 bases at J, leaving 10 bases unmatched. This CDR3 contains 15 residues. Germline V gives CDR1 MNHEY, CDR2 SVGAGI. The DNA for the CDR3 is TGTGCCAGCAGCGCCACGACAGGGGGTGGATACGAGCAGTACTTC. Encoded protein: CASSATTGGGYEQYF.

The V and J genes are TRBV7-6 and TRBJ2-2; D might be TRBD2 (7 bases). The CDR3 has 16 residues. CDR1 and CDR2 (germline): SGHVS, FNYEAQ. The ends were cut back, 7 bases at V and 3 bases at J, with 18 bases in the middle. CDR3 nucleotides: TGTGCCAGCAAGGGAGTCGGGGGGCAGGACACCGGGGAGCTGTTTTTT. It encodes CASKGVGGQDTGELFF.

The chain employs TRBV28 and TRBJ2-7; 7 nucleotides align to TRBD1. The CDR3 extends over 16 amino acids. Unmatched junction bases numbered 13, after V lost 4 bases and J lost 4 bases. Looked up from germline, CDR1 is MDHEN and CDR2 is SYDVKM. The CDR3 sequence is CASSSYRGQVRYEQYF. The CDR3 DNA follows: TGTGCCAGCAGTTCATACCGAGGACAGGTGAGGTACGAGCAGTACTTC. The whole variable domain, remainder taken from reference TRBV28 and TRBJ2-7, is DVKVTQSSRYLVKRTGEKVFLECVQDMDHENMFWYRQDPGLGLRLIYFSYDVKMKEKGDIPEGYSVSREKKERFSLILESASTNQTSMYLCASSSYRGQVRYEQYFGPGTRLTVT.

V and J are TRBV7-8 and TRBJ1-4, with 7 bases fitting TRBD1. The CDR3 totals 14 residues. Trimming removed 5 bases from V and 8 bases from J; junction bases left unmatched: 8. Germline CDR1 is SGHVS and CDR2 is FQNEAQ. CDR3 loop: CASSQDRLYEKLFF. CDR3 sequence (DNA): TGTGCCAGCAGCCAGGACAGGCTGTACGAAAAACTGTTTTTT. The full variable domain, with the rest looked up from reference TRBV7-8 and TRBJ1-4, is GAGVSQSPRYKVAKRGQDVALRCDPISGHVSLFWYQQALGQGPEFLTYFQNEAQLDKSGLPSDRFFAERPEGSVSTLKIQRTQQEDSAVYLCASSQDRLYEKLFFGSGTQLSVL.

The rearrangement uses TRBV14 and TRBJ2-7; no definite D call. With 4 bases removed from V and 5 bases from J, the gap between germline ends came to 12 bases. This CDR3 comprises 13 residues. Germline loops: CDR1 SGHDN, CDR2 FVKESK. The CDR3 is CASSLTTGHEQYF. Here the CDR3 DNA reads TGTGCCAGCAGCCTAACTACTGGTCACGAGCAGTACTTC.

The chain links TRBV5-1 to TRBJ2-7; D gene ambiguous. The CDR3 has 15 residues. Trimming took off 0 bases at V and 2 bases at J, with 12 bases between the two ends. Germline values: CDR1 SGHRS, CDR2 YFSETQ. CDR3 bases: TGCGCCAGCAGCTTGGATCTCCCCCCGGCCTACGAGCAGTACTTC. Translated, it gives CASSLDLPPAYEQYF.

The chain couples TRBV24-1 to TRBJ2-3; D is possibly TRBD1 (6 bases). The germline V gene has CDR1 KGHDR and CDR2 SFDVKD. The CDR3 is 13 residues long. The germline V and J ends were trimmed by 8 bases and 7 bases, with 15 bases remaining between them. CDR3 loop: CATTQGPLNTQYF. CDR3 bases: TGTGCCACCACGCAGGGGCCTTTAAATACGCAGTATTTT.

The rearrangement links TRBV27 to TRBJ2-2; D is uncertain. V was shortened by 0 bases and J by 6 bases, with 11 bases between the two germline ends. The germline gives CDR1 MNHEY, CDR2 SMNVEV (reference sequence). The CDR3 has 15 residues. CDR3: CASSLSGVRSGELFF. The CDR3 DNA follows: TGTGCCAGCAGTTTATCAGGAGTTAGGTCCGGGGAGCTGTTTTTT.

This clone appeared once. The chain carries TRBV6-2 or TRBV6-3 and TRBJ2-1; TRBD2 agrees at 8 bases. CDR3 length equals 20 residues. J gave up 4 bases and V 0 bases, and 17 bases lay outside the gene matches. The germline CDR1 and CDR2 sequences are MNHEY and SVGEGT. The CDR3 loop is CASSYSGSLAGRGAYNEQFF. The DNA for the CDR3 is TGTGCCAGCAGTTACTCCGGGTCTCTAGCGGGCCGGGGGGCTTACAATGAGCAGTTCTTC.

This chain uses TRBV28 with TRBJ2-1; TRBD2 matches at 7 bases. The CDR3 spans 13 residues. Losses at the gene ends were 10 bases for V and 2 bases for J; bases not matched to a gene: 5. Germline CDR1 is MDHEN and CDR2 is SYDVKM. In nucleotides, the CDR3 is TGTGCCACACTAGCGCTTCCCTACAATGAGCAGTTCTTC. Translated: CATLALPYNEQFF.

J is TRBJ2-1 and V is TRBV6-6; TRBD1 matches 8 bases. CDR3 length equals 15 residues. V was pared by 6 bases and J by 1 base, with 5 bases of the junction left unmatched. CDR1 and CDR2 (germline): MNHNY, SVGAGI (reference sequence). The CDR3, as DNA: TGTGCCAGCAGCCCCGACAGGGGATCCTACAATGAGCAGTTCTTC. It encodes CASSPDRGSYNEQFF.

This rearrangement joins TRBV7-2 to TRBJ2-3, with 10 bases that match TRBD2. The V gene end was trimmed by 5 bases and the J gene end by 6 bases; junction bases not matched to a gene: 11. The CDR3 totals 16 residues. Germline loops: CDR1 SGHTA, CDR2 FQGNSA. The CDR3 nucleotides read TGTGCCAGCAGCCCCTCGGGACTAGCGTCCCGGGATACGCAGTATTTT. Translating gives CASSPSGLASRDTQYF. The variable domain in full, with the rest retrieved from reference TRBV7-2 and TRBJ2-3, is GAGVSQSPSNKVTEKGKDVELRCDPISGHTALYWYRQSLGQGLEFLIYFQGNSAPDKSGLPSDRFSAERTGGSVSTLTIQRTQQEDSAVYLCASSPSGLASRDTQYFGPGTRLTVL.

This chain joins TRBV3-1 (or the pseudogene TRBV3-2) and TRBJ2-2, with a tentative D call TRBD2 (6 bases). The CDR3 is 16 residues long. V dropped 1 base and J dropped 6 bases, with 15 bases sitting between them. Germline-derived CDR1 and CDR2 are LGHDT and YNNKEL (reference sequence). CDR3 bases: TGTGCCAGCAGCCAAGTCGGCGGGAACTACGCCGGGGAGCTGTTTTTT. It specifies CASSQVGGNYAGELFF.

The chain combines TRBV6-1 with TRBJ2-5; 9 bases fit TRBD1. CDR1 and CDR2 from the germline V gene are MNHNS and SASEGT. V shed 3 bases, J shed 5 bases, and the junction held 10 bases outside the gene matches. CDR3 length: 16 amino acids. CDR3 nucleotide sequence: TGTGCCAGCAGTGATTTGTCGGGACAGGGATCTGAGACCCAGTACTTC. The encoded protein is CASSDLSGQGSETQYF.

This chain connects TRBV5-1 to TRBJ2-2; D gene unclear. Germline assignment: CDR1 SGHRS and CDR2 YFSETQ. Trimming took 4 bases from V and 1 from J, leaving 5 bases between them. CDR3 length: 13 amino acids. CDR3 amino acids: CASSRQNTGELFF. CDR3 coding DNA: TGCGCCAGCAGCCGACAGAACACCGGGGAGCTGTTTTTT.

The chain links TRBV30 to TRBJ1-5; D perhaps matches TRBD1 (5 bases). The ends were cut back, 1 base at V and 5 bases at J, with 9 bases in the middle. Per germline, CDR1 GTSNPN and CDR2 SVGIG (reference sequence). The CDR3 has 13 amino acids. This CDR3 reads CAWSAGVDQPQHF. The CDR3 DNA follows: TGTGCCTGGAGTGCGGGGGTTGATCAGCCCCAGCATTTT.

This sequence joins TRBV6-5 and TRBJ2-3; the D gene is possibly TRBD1 (6 bases). The CDR3 has 13 residues. Trimming removed 4 bases from V and 6 bases from J, with 11 bases in between. Germline V gives CDR1 MNHEY, CDR2 SVGAGI. CDR3 sequence reads: CASSWGLVDTQYF. The CDR3 nucleotides are TGTGCCAGCAGTTGGGGGCTGGTGGATACGCAGTATTTT.

This clone was counted a single time. The chain links TRBV7-9 to TRBJ2-2; 9 bases map to TRBD2. Germline V lookup: CDR1 SEHNR, CDR2 FQNEAQ (reference sequence). The CDR3 sequence is 17 residues long. V was pared by 5 bases and J by 3 bases, with 10 bases of the junction left unmatched. The CDR3 region is CASSPQVAGEDTGELFF. The CDR3 bases are TGTGCCAGCAGCCCCCAGGTAGCGGGAGAGGACACCGGGGAGCTGTTTTTT.

This clone showed up just once. The chain couples TRBV11-2 to TRBJ1-4, with TRBD1 matching 7 bases. Germline lookup yields CDR1 SGHAT and CDR2 FQNNGV. With V trimmed by 5 bases and J by 8 bases, 17 bases remained unmatched. The CDR3 has 17 residues. The CDR3 is CASSDRDSALRNEKLFF. The CDR3 nucleotides are TGTGCCAGCAGCGACCGGGACAGCGCCTTAAGGAACGAAAAACTGTTTTTT. Full variable domain (outside the CDR3, taken from reference TRBV11-2 and TRBJ1-4): EAGVAQSPRYKIIEKRQSVAFWCNPISGHATLYWYQQILGQGPKLLIQFQNNGVVDDSQLPKDRFSAERLKGVDSTLKIQPAKLEDSAVYLCASSDRDSALRNEKLFFGSGTQLSVL.

This chain joins TRBV30 and TRBJ1-5, with TRBD1 matching 7 bases. Losses at the gene ends were 0 bases for V and 2 bases for J; bases not matched to a gene: 7. The CDR3 extends over 16 amino acids. From germline, CDR1 is GTSNPN and CDR2 SVGIG (reference sequence). The CDR3 is CAWSVPGGWGNQPQHF. As DNA, the CDR3 is TGTGCCTGGAGTGTACCAGGGGGTTGGGGCAATCAGCCCCAGCATTTT.

CDR3 loop: CSVVRGARETQYF. CDR3 coding DNA: TGCAGCGTTGTCCGGGGGGCCCGAGAGACCCAGTACTTC. The rearrangement uses TRBV29-1 and TRBJ2-5; the D gene is possibly TRBD2 (7 bases). V was shortened by 4 bases and J by 4 bases, with 13 bases between the two germline ends. CDR3 length: 13 residues. Germline-derived CDR1 and CDR2 are SQVTM and ANQGSEA.

The rearrangement joins TRBV4-1 to TRBJ1-1; 7 nucleotides align to TRBD1. The CDR3 covers 15 residues. Germline V gene sequence: CDR1 MGHRA, CDR2 YSYEKL. The junction had 5 bases not matched to a gene; V was cut back by 3 bases and J by 1 base. The CDR3 loop reads CASSHRTGGNTEAFF. DNA of the CDR3: TGCGCCAGCAGCCATCGGACAGGAGGGAACACTGAAGCTTTCTTT.

The gene calls are TRBV3-1 (or the pseudogene TRBV3-2) and TRBJ1-3, with a weak D call TRBD1 (5 bases). The CDR3 spans 15 residues. V was trimmed by 0 bases and J by 8 bases, leaving 14 bases between them. The germline gives CDR1 LGHDT, CDR2 YNNKEL (reference sequence). The CDR3 nucleotides read TGTGCCAGCAGCCAAGATCGGCCCGGGGGATACACCATATATTTT. Its protein product is CASSQDRPGGYTIYF.

V is TRBV29-1 and J is TRBJ1-2, with a tentative D call TRBD1 (6 bases). V dropped 3 bases and J dropped 3 bases, with 14 bases sitting between them. CDR1 is SQVTM, CDR2 ANQGSEA, per germline. The CDR3 runs 14 residues. CDR3 protein: CSVEPLRGHYGYTF. In DNA, the CDR3 is TGCAGCGTTGAGCCCCTGCGGGGGCACTATGGCTACACCTTC. The full variable domain, with the rest looked up from reference TRBV29-1 and TRBJ1-2, is SAVISQKPSRDICQRGTSLTIQCQVDSQVTMMFWYRQQPGQSLTLIATANQGSEATYESGFVIDKFPISRPNLTFSTLTVSNMSPEDSSIYLCSVEPLRGHYGYTFGSGTRLTVV.

This chain connects TRBV9 to TRBJ1-3; 8 nucleotides match TRBD1. With V trimmed by 0 bases and J by 0 bases, 14 bases remained unmatched. Germline CDR1 is SGDLS and CDR2 is YYNGEE. CDR3 length equals 20 residues. CDR3 sequence: CASSVVGQGYSIVSGNTIYF. The DNA for the CDR3 is TGTGCCAGCAGCGTAGTAGGACAGGGATATTCAATAGTCTCTGGAAACACCATATATTTT.

This clone has just one count. The chain joins TRBV7-8 to TRBJ2-2; D gene ambiguous. V was shortened by 1 base and J by 7 bases, with 7 bases between the two germline ends. The CDR3 extends over 13 amino acids. Germline V gene sequence: CDR1 SGHVS, CDR2 FQNEAQ. The CDR3 spells CASSLVAGGELFF. The CDR3 DNA reads as TGTGCCAGCAGCTTAGTGGCAGGCGGGGAGCTGTTTTTT. Full variable domain (missing parts from reference TRBV7-8 and TRBJ2-2): GAGVSQSPRYKVAKRGQDVALRCDPISGHVSLFWYQQALGQGPEFLTYFQNEAQLDKSGLPSDRFFAERPEGSVSTLKIQRTQQEDSAVYLCASSLVAGGELFFGEGSRLTVL.

In this sample, this clone turned up a few times. This chain joins TRBV4-1 and TRBJ2-7; a possible D gene is TRBD2 (5 bases). The germline CDR1 and CDR2 sequences are MGHRA and YSYEKL. Trimming removed 0 bases at V and 2 bases at J, with 14 bases between. The CDR3 length is 16 residues. The DNA for the CDR3 is TGCGCCAGCAGCCAAGATCCCAGCGGAGAGCCCTACGAGCAGTACTTC. Translating it yields CASSQDPSGEPYEQYF.

This clone was recorded once. The CDR3 loop reads CASSLGLAGSGWEQYF. The CDR3 DNA reads as TGTGCCAGCAGCTTAGGCCTAGCGGGATCAGGATGGGAGCAGTACTTC. The genes are TRBV7-2 and TRBJ2-7, with 9 bases aligning to TRBD2. With 1 base clipped from V and 7 bases from J, the junction kept 11 bases outside the gene matches. The germline V gene encodes CDR1 SGHTA and CDR2 FQGNSA. The CDR3 is made up of 16 amino acids.

CDR3 nucleotides: TGTGCCAGCAGTCGTCCTGGGGGGGCGCATGAGCAGTACTTC. Its protein is CASSRPGGAHEQYF. The rearrangement uses TRBV6-5 and TRBJ2-7; D perhaps matches TRBD2 (7 bases). CDR1 and CDR2 from the germline V gene are MNHEY and SVGAGI. The ends were cut back, 5 bases at V and 7 bases at J, with 18 bases in the middle. The CDR3 is 14 amino acids.